This paragraph covers one T cell receptor beta chain sequence. Study processing details: Reference gene primer amplification gave estimated nucleated cell counts. Produced via immunoSEQ multiplex PCR; TCRdb's table is partial and in-frame only. The DNA was the basis for D and trimming; V, J and clone size are from that table. The sample consists of some 250,000 clones, approximately 82% of them appearing once. This record comes from a study of blood T cell repertoires in COVID-19. In the study overall: Whether acute or convalescent, the COVID-19 samples came from the United States, Italy and Spain. Sample material is recorded as cDNA or gDNA derived from T cells, B-cell-depleted T cells, or PBMCs.

Sequencing used peripheral blood. This clonotype was sampled from a man aged 25-45 years who had recovered from COVID-19.

CDR3 residues: CASSFPSNTEAFF. CDR3 DNA: TGTGCCAGCAGCTTCCCGAGTAACACTGAAGCTTTCTTT. The V call is TRBV13, the J call TRBJ1-1; D uncertain. Germline CDR1 PRHDT, CDR2 FYEKMQ (reference sequence). Trimming removed 3 bases at V and 2 bases at J, with 7 bases between. CDR3 size: 13 residues.